This TCR beta chain was documented in a study of cytomegalovirus exposure and HLA in healthy donors. Study as a whole: The 120 validation repertoires used the same platform as the roughly 700 first-cohort repertoires (as reported by a later analysis). The study, taken as a whole, reports: Most TCR sequences proved rare, with some public TCRs found in many donors. Some TCR beta chains (roughly 150 of them) were listed as cytomegalovirus-associated.

These donors were members of the approximately 120-subject validation cohort, a group separate from the approximately 670-subject first cohort. Worth noting for this clone: Its matching antigen is unknown.

Sequencing used immunoSEQ multiplex PCR; TCRdb keeps in-frame clones, though not all of them. The table shows 160,000 or so clones, with 88% occurring only once. The CDR3 sequence is 13 residues long. The germline V gene has CDR1 GTSNPN and CDR2 SVGIG (reference sequence). Trimming cost V 3 bases and J 5 bases, with 13 bases left between them. Sequenced: PBMCs. This sequence joins TRBV30 and TRBJ2-5; D is possibly TRBD1 (5 bases). The source is a young man in good health and CMV-seronegative. CDR3 bases: TGTGCCTGGAGCGTTACAGGTTGGGAGACCCAGTACTTC. Translating it yields CAWSVTGWETQYF.